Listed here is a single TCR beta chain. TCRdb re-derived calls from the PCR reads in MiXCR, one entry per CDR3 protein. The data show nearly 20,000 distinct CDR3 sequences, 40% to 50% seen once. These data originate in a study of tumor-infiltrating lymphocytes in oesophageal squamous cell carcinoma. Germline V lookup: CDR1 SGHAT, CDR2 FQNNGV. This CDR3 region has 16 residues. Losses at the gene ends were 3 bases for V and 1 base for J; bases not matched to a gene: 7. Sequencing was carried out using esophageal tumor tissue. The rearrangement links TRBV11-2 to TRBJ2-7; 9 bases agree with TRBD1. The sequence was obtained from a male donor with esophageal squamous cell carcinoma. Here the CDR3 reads CASSFRQGVSSYEQYF. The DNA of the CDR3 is TGTGCCAGCAGCTTCCGACAGGGGGTGTCGTCCTACGAGCAGTACTTC.